Following are 16 T cell receptor beta chains from one sample sequenced in a study of blood T cell repertoires in COVID-19. Profiling relied on immunoSEQ multiplex PCR, and the TCRdb table lists in-frame clones only, not all of them. The sample has 80,000 or so clones; about 80% are singletons. Sequencing was done on a sample of peripheral blood. The source of these receptors is a woman between 70 and 85 years old with acute or convalescent COVID-19.

The V call is TRBV19, the J call TRBJ2-5; D perhaps matches TRBD1 (6 bases). Germline assignment: CDR1 LNHDA and CDR2 SQIVND (reference sequence). The CDR3 is 14 amino acids. The V gene lost 6 bases and the J gene lost 2 bases, with 13 bases spanning the gap. The chain's CDR3 is CASRPRDKQETQYF. In DNA form, the CDR3 reads TGTGCCAGTAGGCCCCGGGACAAACAAGAGACCCAGTACTTC.

The V call is TRBV7-9, the J call TRBJ1-1; a possible D gene is TRBD1 (6 bases). With 6 bases removed from V and 2 bases from J, the gap between germline ends came to 10 bases. The CDR3 contains 13 residues. Germline CDR1 and CDR2: SEHNR and FQNEAQ (reference sequence). CDR3 sequence reads: CASRGQINTEAFF. The CDR3 DNA follows: TGTGCCAGCAGAGGACAGATAAACACTGAAGCTTTCTTT. The full variable domain, with the rest looked up from reference TRBV7-9 and TRBJ1-1, is DTGVSQNPRHKITKRGQNVTFRCDPISEHNRLYWYRQTLGQGPEFLTYFQNEAQLEKSRLLSDRFSAERPKGSFSTLEIQRTEQGDSAMYLCASRGQINTEAFFGQGTRLTVV.

The chain couples TRBV29-1 to TRBJ2-5; 7 bases match TRBD1. Germline CDR1 and CDR2: SQVTM and ANQGSEA. With 4 bases clipped from V and 4 bases from J, the junction kept 3 bases outside the gene matches. This CDR3 has 12 amino acids. The CDR3 reads CSVVGGSETQYF. The CDR3 nucleotides read TGCAGCGTTGTAGGGGGCTCAGAGACCCAGTACTTC.

The rearrangement joins TRBV10-3 to TRBJ1-1, with D perhaps TRBD1 (6 bases). The CDR3 consists of 14 residues. Germline assignment: CDR1 ENHRY and CDR2 SYGVKD. Trimming shortened V by 7 bases and J by 0 bases, and 12 bases separated the two germline ends. CDR3 bases: TGTGCCATCACCCCCGGACAGATGAACACTGAAGCTTTCTTT. This codes for CAITPGQMNTEAFF.

The chain has TRBV6-5 and TRBJ1-1; D may be TRBD1 (6 bases). This CDR3 spans 15 amino acids. V was cut by 6 bases and J by 0 bases, with 14 bases left in between. CDR1 and CDR2 (germline): MNHEY, SVGAGI. The CDR3 spells CASSIQGLVNTEAFF. The CDR3 DNA follows: TGTGCCAGCAGCATACAGGGTCTCGTGAACACTGAAGCTTTCTTT.

There are a few counts of this clone. J is TRBJ1-1 and V is TRBV25-1; D not certain. Germline V lookup: CDR1 MGHDK, CDR2 SYGVNS. Trimming pared 6 bases from V and 3 bases from J, leaving 11 bases between. The length of the CDR3 is 13 residues. The CDR3 loop reads CASRRGRDTEAFF. The CDR3 region has the DNA TGTGCCAGCAGGAGAGGGCGCGACACTGAAGCTTTCTTT.

The gene calls are TRBV6-2 or TRBV6-3 and TRBJ1-2; tentatively, D is TRBD1 (5 bases). The CDR3 runs 14 residues. Germline values: CDR1 MNHEY, CDR2 SVGEGT. V was clipped by 5 bases and J by 4 bases, with 14 bases between them. The CDR3 bases are TGTGCCAGCAGTCCGATCGGGGGATTCTATGGCTACACCTTC. Protein: CASSPIGGFYGYTF.

CDR3 bases: TGCGCCAGCAGCTTTCGCGGGGGGCCAGATACGCAGTATTTT. It yields the protein CASSFRGGPDTQYF. V usage is TRBV5-1 and J usage is TRBJ2-3; 8 nucleotides match TRBD2. Germline CDR1 is SGHRS and CDR2 is YFSETQ. The CDR3 has 14 residues. With 2 bases clipped from V and 4 bases from J, the junction kept 3 bases outside the gene matches.

This clone was seen only a few times. The chain joins TRBV7-9 to TRBJ2-7, with TRBD1 matching over 9 bases. CDR1 is SEHNR, CDR2 FQNEAQ, per germline (reference sequence). Trimming took 5 bases from V and 4 from J; bases not matched to a gene: 12. CDR3 size: 16 residues. For the CDR3, the DNA is TGTGCCAGCAGCAGCGGGACAGGGACGAATTTTTACGAGCAGTACTTC. Translated, it gives CASSSGTGTNFYEQYF.

This clone has only one observation. The genes are TRBV5-6 and TRBJ1-3; D is possibly TRBD1 (5 bases). Germline V gene data show CDR1 as SGHDT and CDR2 as YYEEEE. The CDR3 is made up of 15 amino acids. The V and J ends lost 4 bases and 0 bases respectively, with 11 bases between them. CDR3 sequence: CASSVRGYSGNTIYF. CDR3 DNA: TGTGCCAGCAGCGTTAGGGGTTACTCTGGAAACACCATATATTTT.

A note on this clone: Additional DNA sequences in this sample encode the identical CDR3. CDR3 sequence: CASSERGNTEAFF. DNA for the CDR3: TGTGCCAGCAGTGAAAGGGGGAACACTGAAGCTTTCTTT. V and J are TRBV6-1 and TRBJ1-1; tentative D call: TRBD1 (5 bases). Trimming took off 2 bases at V and 1 base at J, with 5 bases between the two ends. Looked up from germline, CDR1 is MNHNS and CDR2 is SASEGT. This CDR3 spans 13 amino acids.

The chain recombines TRBV14 with TRBJ2-5; D possibly corresponds to TRBD2 (5 bases). Germline V gene sequence: CDR1 SGHDN, CDR2 FVKESK. The CDR3 has 14 residues. V was pared by 2 bases and J by 4 bases, with 11 bases between. This CDR3 is CASSQIFGGETQYF. CDR3 bases: TGTGCCAGCAGCCAAATATTTGGAGGAGAGACCCAGTACTTC.

This chain uses TRBV3-1 (or the pseudogene TRBV3-2) with TRBJ2-7; the D gene is possibly TRBD1 (7 bases). V was pared by 0 bases and J by 3 bases, with 12 bases between. This CDR3 has 15 residues. From germline, CDR1 is LGHDT and CDR2 YNNKEL (reference sequence). CDR3 residues: CASSQDPGGIYEQYF. In nucleotides, the CDR3 is TGTGCCAGCAGCCAAGATCCAGGGGGGATCTACGAGCAGTACTTC.

The chain carries TRBV12-5 and TRBJ1-2; perhaps TRBD1 as D (6 bases). Trimming pared 0 bases from V and 3 bases from J, leaving 11 bases between. CDR3 length equals 15 residues. CDR1 is LGHNT, CDR2 FRNRAP, per germline. The CDR3 spells CASGLVSRTDYGYTF. DNA for the CDR3: TGTGCTAGTGGTTTGGTATCTCGGACAGACTATGGCTACACCTTC.

This chain connects TRBV2 to TRBJ1-6; 9 bases match TRBD1. Germline trimming cut 4 bases from V and 8 bases from J; bases unmatched to any gene: 3. The CDR3 covers 14 residues. Looked up from germline, CDR1 is SNHLY and CDR2 is FYNNEI. CDR3 residues: CASSVQGADSPLHF. The CDR3 nucleotides are TGTGCCAGCAGTGTACAGGGGGCGGATTCACCCCTCCACTTT.

The chain carries TRBV19 and TRBJ2-7; TRBD2 matches at 7 bases. The V segment lost 5 bases and the J segment 2 bases; nucleotides outside the gene matches: 6. The germline V gene encodes CDR1 LNHDA and CDR2 SQIVND (reference sequence). The CDR3 loop spans 14 amino acids. The chain's CDR3 is CASSSGGGTYEQYF. In nucleotides, the CDR3 is TGTGCCAGTAGTTCTGGCGGGGGAACCTACGAGCAGTACTTC.